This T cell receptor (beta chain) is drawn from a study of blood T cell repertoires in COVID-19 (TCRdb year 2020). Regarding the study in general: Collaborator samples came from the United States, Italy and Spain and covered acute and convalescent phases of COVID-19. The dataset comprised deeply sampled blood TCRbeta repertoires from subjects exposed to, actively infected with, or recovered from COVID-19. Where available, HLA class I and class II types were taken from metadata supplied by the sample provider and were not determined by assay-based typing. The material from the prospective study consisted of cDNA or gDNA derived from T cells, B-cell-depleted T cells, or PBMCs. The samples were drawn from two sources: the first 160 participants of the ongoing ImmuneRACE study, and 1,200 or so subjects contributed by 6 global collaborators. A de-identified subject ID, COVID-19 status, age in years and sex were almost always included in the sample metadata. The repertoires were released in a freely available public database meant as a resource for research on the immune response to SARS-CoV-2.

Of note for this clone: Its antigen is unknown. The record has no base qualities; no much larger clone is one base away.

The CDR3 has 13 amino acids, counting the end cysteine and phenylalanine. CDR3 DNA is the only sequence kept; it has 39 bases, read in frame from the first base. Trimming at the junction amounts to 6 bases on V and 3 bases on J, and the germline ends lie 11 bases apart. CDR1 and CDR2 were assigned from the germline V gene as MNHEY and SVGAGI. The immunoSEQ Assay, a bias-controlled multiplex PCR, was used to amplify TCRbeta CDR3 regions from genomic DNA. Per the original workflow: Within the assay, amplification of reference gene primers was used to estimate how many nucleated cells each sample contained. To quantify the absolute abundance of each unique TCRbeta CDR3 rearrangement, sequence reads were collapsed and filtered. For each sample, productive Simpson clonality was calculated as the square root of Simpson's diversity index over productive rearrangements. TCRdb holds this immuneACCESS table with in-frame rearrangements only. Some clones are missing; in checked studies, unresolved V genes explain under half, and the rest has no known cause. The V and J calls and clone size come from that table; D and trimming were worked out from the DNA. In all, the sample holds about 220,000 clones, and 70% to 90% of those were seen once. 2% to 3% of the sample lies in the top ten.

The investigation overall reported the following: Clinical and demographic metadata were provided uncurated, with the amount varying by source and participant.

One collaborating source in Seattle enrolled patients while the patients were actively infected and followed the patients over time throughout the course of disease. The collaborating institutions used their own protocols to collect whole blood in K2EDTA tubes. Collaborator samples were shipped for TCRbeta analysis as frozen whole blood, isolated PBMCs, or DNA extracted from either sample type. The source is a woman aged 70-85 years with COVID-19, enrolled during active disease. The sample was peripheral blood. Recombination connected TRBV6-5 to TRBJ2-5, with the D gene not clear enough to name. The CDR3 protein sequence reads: CASRSRWEETQYF. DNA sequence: TGTGCCAGCAGATCGAGGTGGGAAGAGACCCAGTACTTC.